This record looks at one TCR beta chain sequence and its context. Its antigen is as yet unknown. The data derive from a study of T cells after yellow fever vaccination. A single record per CDR3 protein comes from TCRdb applying MiXCR to the 5' RACE reads. The sample records about 360,000 distinct CDR3 sequences, 6% to 8% being singletons. Study outcomes and limitations: The secondary response was weaker but peaked faster, day 5 versus 15.

Germline CDR1 and CDR2: SGHTA and FQGNSA. This CDR3 has 14 amino acids. Losses at the gene ends were 6 bases for V and 7 bases for J; bases not matched to a gene: 7. The TCR sequence derives from a man aged 25-45 years who received the YFV17D yellow fever vaccine. The sequencing used PBMCs, collected 5 days after the yellow fever booster vaccination. The chain employs TRBV7-2 and TRBJ2-7, with 12 bases fitting TRBD1. CDR3: CASSRDRGPGEQYF. The CDR3 coding sequence is TGTGCCAGCAGTCGGGACAGGGGGCCGGGGGAGCAGTACTTC. Drawing the rest from reference TRBV7-2 and TRBJ2-7, the complete variable domain is GAGVSQSPSNKVTEKGKDVELRCDPISGHTALYWYRQSLGQGLEFLIYFQGNSAPDKSGLPSDRFSAERTGGSVSTLTIQRTQQEDSAVYLCASSRDRGPGEQYFGPGTRLTVT.